The T cell receptor beta chain under discussion was sequenced for a study of blood T cell repertoires in COVID-19. The wider study: Sample material is recorded as cDNA or gDNA derived from T cells, B-cell-depleted T cells, or PBMCs.

Germline assignment: CDR1 LGHNA and CDR2 YNFKEQ. The CDR3 contains 16 residues. Trimming at V came to 2 bases and at J to 7 bases, leaving 9 bases not matched to a gene. Methods used by the authors: Reference gene primer amplification in the assay estimated nucleated cell counts. TCRdb's table, derived via immunoSEQ multiplex PCR, lists solely in-frame clones and lacks some. Clone size and V and J calls were adopted from that table, with D and trimming inferred from the DNA. The sample lists approximately 250,000 clones, around nine tenths occurring once. The clonotype was recovered from a woman in her sixties or seventies who had recovered from COVID-19. The chain uses TRBV4-2 and TRBJ1-5; 9 nucleotides align to TRBD1. The sequencing input was peripheral blood. The CDR3 loop reads CASSQLVDRGGQPQHF. The CDR3 DNA is TGTGCCAGCAGCCAACTTGTGGACAGGGGAGGGCAGCCCCAGCATTTT.